One and the same sample provided the 27 T cell receptor beta chains below, sequenced in a study of T cells in Graves' hyperthyroidism and ophthalmopathy. The TCR beta CDR3 regions underwent amplification using RNA transcripts as the source. The HTBI primer set drove a first-round RT-PCR of the TCR CDR3. A single record per CDR3 protein comes from TCRdb applying MiXCR to the multiplex PCR reads. The sample shows around 97,000 distinct CDR3 sequences, approximately 48% of them seen only once. The sample consisted of blood. The receptor source for this set is a man aged 35 to 55 with Graves' hyperthyroidism.

A word on this clonotype: Because it lacks the conserved phenylalanine or tryptophan at the end, this CDR3 is likely a read error. It is unclear where the CDR3 begins or ends on the DNA, so no DNA is shown, and the CDR3 is as TCRdb lists it. V usage is TRBV9 and J usage is TRBJ1-4; the D call TRBD1 from the table was never checked on the DNA. Germline CDR1 SGDLS, CDR2 YYNGEE. Including both end residues, the CDR3 is 12 amino acids long. The CDR3 sequence is CASSGTRFGQVD.

Of note for this clonotype: In this CDR3 the conserved last residue, phenylalanine or tryptophan, is missing, so a read error is likely. No DNA is shown, since the ends of the CDR3 on it are uncertain; the CDR3 is the one TCRdb lists. The genes are TRBV7-3 and TRBJ2-5; whether TRBD1, the table's D call, matches the DNA was not checked. The CDR3 adds up to 10 amino acids, both ends counted. Germline CDR1 is SGHTA and CDR2 is FQGTGA. The CDR3 loop reads CASSSTGHLG.

With respect to this clonotype: Just one base apart from a much larger clone, this may be a read error. The chain is built from TRBV20-1 and TRBJ2-1, with D possibly TRBD2 on 6 matching bases. The CDR3 extends over 14 amino acids. Germline lookup yields CDR1 DFQATT and CDR2 SNEGSKA (reference sequence). The CDR3 sequence: CSAPAGGGYNEEFF. CDR3 in DNA: TGCAGTGCCCCAGCAGGAGGAGGGTACAATGAGGAGTTCTTC.

The chain has TRBV7-8 and TRBJ2-3, with D uncertain. Trimming cost V 3 bases and J 11 bases, with 24 bases left between them. The CDR3 has 16 amino acids. The germline V gene has CDR1 SGHVS and CDR2 FQNEAQ. The CDR3 DNA reads TGTGCCAGCAGCTTGCGAGACACCTCCAAGGGCGATGAGCAGTATTTT. Amino acids: CASSLRDTSKGDEQYF.

The V and J genes are TRBV19 and TRBJ1-5; D possibly corresponds to TRBD1 (5 bases). The CDR3 spans 14 residues. Germline lookup yields CDR1 LNHDA and CDR2 SQIVND (reference sequence). Trimming removed 5 bases from V and 7 bases from J, with 15 bases in between. In DNA form, the CDR3 reads TGTGCCAGTAGTCCCGGGACGGTCCGACAGCCCCAGCATTTT. This codes for CASSPGTVRQPQHF.

The chain couples TRBV20-1 to TRBJ2-5, with TRBD2 matching 12 bases. This CDR3 spans 14 amino acids. CDR1 is DFQATT, CDR2 SNEGSKA, per germline (reference sequence). Losses at the gene ends were 3 bases for V and 5 bases for J; bases not matched to a gene: 4. CDR3 loop: CSARTSGGGETQYF. CDR3 bases: TGCAGTGCTAGGACTAGCGGGGGCGGCGAGACCCAGTACTTC.

This sequence joins TRBV7-2 and TRBJ1-4; TRBD1 might be the D (6 bases). Trimming pared 5 bases from V and 1 base from J, leaving 11 bases between. Germline V gene sequence: CDR1 SGHTA, CDR2 FQGNSA. This CDR3 region has 15 residues. CDR3 loop: CASSKGGLTNEKLFF. The DNA of the CDR3 is TGTGCCAGCAGCAAAGGGGGGCTAACTAATGAAAAACTGTTTTTT.

The chain recombines TRBV11-2 with TRBJ2-7, with D tentatively TRBD1 (6 bases). The CDR3 is 14 residues long. CDR1 is SGHAT and CDR2 is FQNNGV in the germline V gene. The V and J ends lost 5 bases and 1 base respectively, with 12 bases between them. The CDR3 bases are TGTGCCAGCAGCCCCCAGGGGTTATCCTACGAGCAGTACTTC. Its translation is CASSPQGLSYEQYF.

This rearrangement joins TRBV25-1 to TRBJ2-3; TRBD1 or TRBD2 may be the D gene (5 bases each). Germline V gene sequence: CDR1 MGHDK, CDR2 SYGVNS. With 4 bases removed from V and 6 bases from J, the gap between germline ends came to 14 bases. This CDR3 has 14 amino acids. As DNA, the CDR3 is TGTGCCAGCAGTGCTTCCCTCAGGGAGGATACGCAGTATTTT. As protein: CASSASLREDTQYF.

Comments on this clonotype: No conserved phenylalanine or tryptophan ends this CDR3, so it is likely a read error. The limits of the CDR3 on the DNA are not certain, so only TCRdb's listed CDR3 is given. The chain employs TRBV27 and TRBJ2-5. Germline CDR1 is MNHEY and CDR2 is SMNVEV (reference sequence). The CDR3 is 10 amino acids in total, end residues counted. The CDR3 loop is CASGRLSQNT.

The rearrangement joins TRBV5-1 to TRBJ1-2, with 7 bases aligning to TRBD1. CDR3 length: 13 amino acids. With V trimmed by 0 bases and J by 12 bases, 8 bases remained unmatched. Germline CDR1 SGHRS, CDR2 YFSETQ. CDR3 protein: CASSLEGGYGHTF. The CDR3 bases are TGCGCCAGCAGCTTGGAAGGGGGCTACGGCCACACCTTC.

The chain couples TRBV10-3 to TRBJ1-1; D perhaps matches TRBD1 (5 bases). The germline V gene has CDR1 ENHRY and CDR2 SYGVKD. The CDR3 totals 14 residues. Trimming took off 5 bases at V and 0 bases at J, with 10 bases between the two ends. The CDR3 DNA follows: TGTGCCATCAGTTTCGACAGAGTGAACACTGAAGCTTTCTTT. This codes for CAISFDRVNTEAFF.

The V call is TRBV4-1, the J call TRBJ1-1; D call uncertain. The CDR3 has 15 residues. Trimming pared 1 base from V and 3 bases from J, leaving 12 bases between. The V gene's germline CDR1 is MGHRA and CDR2 YSYEKL. CDR3 loop: CASSQVRSTHTEAFF. CDR3 bases: TGCGCCAGCAGCCAAGTAAGGTCCACCCACACTGAAGCTTTCTTT.

CDR3 region: CASSGTGLAGSGELFF. In DNA, the CDR3 is TGTGCCAGCAGTGGCACGGGCTTGGCGGGGTCCGGGGAGCTGTTTTTT. This rearrangement joins TRBV2 to TRBJ2-2; a weak D match, TRBD2 (6 bases). Trimming shortened V by 4 bases and J by 6 bases, and 18 bases separated the two germline ends. CDR1 and CDR2 (germline): SNHLY, FYNNEI. This CDR3 is built from 16 residues.

The table lists this clonotype with a few counts. CDR3 protein: CASSQEWTGSALAFF. CDR3 DNA sequence: TGCGCCAGCAGCCAAGAATGGACCGGGTCAGCTCTGGCTTTCTTT. The chain joins TRBV4-1 to TRBJ1-1; D gene ambiguous. This CDR3 region has 15 residues. In germline, CDR1 is MGHRA, CDR2 YSYEKL. The germline V and J ends were trimmed by 0 bases and 11 bases, with 19 bases remaining between them.

The chain links TRBV12-3 or TRBV12-4 to TRBJ2-5; unclear D gene. The CDR3 extends over 13 amino acids. Trimming stripped 1 base from V and 7 bases from J, with 10 bases between. CDR3 bases: TGTGCCAGCAGTTTAGTTTCCAAAGGGACCCAGTACTTC. Encoded protein: CASSLVSKGTQYF.

Comments on this clonotype: An end of the junction does not agree with germline; a read error may underlie this. This sequence joins TRBV5-4 and TRBJ1-6; the match to TRBD1 covers 10 bases. The germline CDR1 and CDR2 sequences are SGHNT and YYREEE (reference sequence). The CDR3 is made up of 16 amino acids. Here the CDR3 reads CASSAGGTGDNSPPHF. CDR3 DNA sequence: TGTGCCAGCAGCGCTGGTGGGACAGGGGATAATTCACCCCCCCACTTT.

In its sample, this clonotype was seen a few times. The rearrangement joins TRBV29-1 to TRBJ1-4; D uncertain. Germline V gene lookup returns CDR1 SQVTM and CDR2 ANQGSEA. The ends were cut back, 4 bases at V and 8 bases at J, with 8 bases in the middle. This CDR3 comprises 11 residues. CDR3 residues: CSVAQGEKLFF. The CDR3 bases are TGCAGCGTTGCCCAAGGGGAAAAACTGTTTTTT.

This clonotype was detected ten times or more. The V call is TRBV5-1, the J call TRBJ1-2; D uncertain. With 2 bases removed from V and 7 bases from J, the gap between germline ends came to 12 bases. The CDR3 consists of 13 residues. Germline CDR1 is SGHRS and CDR2 is YFSETQ. This chain's CDR3 is CASSFGPSGGYTF. The CDR3 bases are TGCGCCAGCAGCTTCGGACCTTCGGGTGGCTACACCTTC.

The chain carries TRBV18 and TRBJ2-7; 11 nucleotides line up with TRBD1. Germline trimming cut 5 bases from V and 7 bases from J; bases unmatched to any gene: 7. This CDR3 contains 14 residues. Germline V gives CDR1 KGHSH, CDR2 LQKENI. The CDR3, as DNA: TGTGCCAGCTCAGCAACCGGGACAGGGGGGGAGCAGTACTTC. This translates into CASSATGTGGEQYF.

The chain uses TRBV20-1 and TRBJ2-7; D not resolved. With 2 bases removed from V and 1 base from J, the gap between germline ends came to 0 bases. The germline V gene has CDR1 DFQATT and CDR2 SNEGSKA (reference sequence). This CDR3 comprises 10 residues. CDR3 amino acids: CSARSYEQYF. The CDR3 DNA reads as TGCAGTGCTAGATCCTACGAGCAGTACTTC.

The chain has TRBV29-1 and TRBJ1-6, with 7 nucleotides matching TRBD1. Trimming removed 6 bases from V and 5 bases from J; junction bases left unmatched: 1. The CDR3 has 12 amino acids. Per the germline V gene, CDR1 is SQVTM and CDR2 is ANQGSEA. The CDR3 DNA reads as TGCAGCGTAGGACAGGATAATTCACCCCTCCACTTT. Translated, it gives CSVGQDNSPLHF.

Notes on this clonotype: A much larger clone differs from this one at a single base, so this may be a read error. Given the absence of the conserved phenylalanine or tryptophan at the CDR3 end, a read error is likely. The V gene is TRBV28, the J gene TRBJ2-7; 12 bases agree with TRBD2. CDR3 size: 15 residues. The V segment lost 5 bases and the J segment 3 bases; nucleotides outside the gene matches: 5. Germline loops: CDR1 MDHEN, CDR2 SYDVKM. CDR3 bases: TGTGCCAGCAGTCCGAGGACTAGCGGGGACTACGAGCAGTACCTC. This translates into CASSPRTSGDYEQYL.

The genes are TRBV7-3 and TRBJ1-5; D may be TRBD1 (5 bases). There are 14 residues in the CDR3. Trimming removed 6 bases from V and 8 bases from J, with 17 bases in between. From germline, CDR1 is SGHTA and CDR2 FQGTGA. This CDR3 is CASSYRGLGEPQHF. CDR3 nucleotides: TGTGCCAGCAGTTACCGGGGCCTTGGAGAGCCCCAGCATTTT.

This clonotype came up a few times. The genes are TRBV7-2 and TRBJ1-1, with D unclear. CDR1 and CDR2 (germline): SGHTA, FQGNSA. The CDR3 loop spans 14 amino acids. The V gene lost 11 bases and the J gene lost 3 bases, with 19 bases spanning the gap. The CDR3 loop reads CAWSVSLKDTEAFF. Written as DNA, the CDR3 is TGTGCCTGGAGTGTATCTCTTAAGGACACTGAAGCTTTCTTT.

This clonotype was seen repeatedly, ten times or more. The V gene is TRBV20-1, the J gene TRBJ2-7; 9 bases map to TRBD1. Germline-derived CDR1 and CDR2 are DFQATT and SNEGSKA (reference sequence). CDR3 length: 15 amino acids. The trim removed 5 bases at V and 3 bases at J, leaving 11 bases unmatched. This chain's CDR3 is CSASSSGTGIYEQYF. In DNA form, the CDR3 reads TGCAGTGCTTCATCTTCCGGGACAGGGATCTACGAGCAGTACTTC.

V usage is TRBV20-1 and J usage is TRBJ1-6, with D unresolved. Trimming left V 5 bases short and J 4 bases short, with 15 bases between. This CDR3 contains 15 residues. The germline V gene encodes CDR1 DFQATT and CDR2 SNEGSKA (reference sequence). The CDR3 loop reads CSAGTGSPYNSPLHF. CDR3 bases: TGCAGTGCTGGCACCGGGAGCCCATATAATTCACCCCTCCACTTT.